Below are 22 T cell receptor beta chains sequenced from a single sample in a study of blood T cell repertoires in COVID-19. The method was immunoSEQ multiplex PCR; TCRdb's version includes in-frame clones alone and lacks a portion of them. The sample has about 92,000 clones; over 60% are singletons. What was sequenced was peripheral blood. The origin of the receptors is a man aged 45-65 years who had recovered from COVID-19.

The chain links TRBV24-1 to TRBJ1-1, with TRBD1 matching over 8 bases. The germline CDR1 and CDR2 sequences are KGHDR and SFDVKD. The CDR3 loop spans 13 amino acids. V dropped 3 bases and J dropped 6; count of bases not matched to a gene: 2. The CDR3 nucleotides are TGTGCCACCAGTGATACGGACAGGGCTGAAGCTTTCTTT. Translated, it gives CATSDTDRAEAFF.

The chain's CDR3 is CASSPGTQETQYF. CDR3 coding DNA: TGTGCCAGCAGCCCGGGTACTCAAGAGACCCAGTACTTC. This chain connects TRBV11-3 to TRBJ2-5, with no clear D. Trimming cost V 5 bases and J 2 bases, with 9 bases left between them. This CDR3 has 13 amino acids. Germline V gene sequence: CDR1 SGHNT, CDR2 YENEEA. Complete variable domain (other parts from reference TRBV11-3 and TRBJ2-5): EAGVVQSPRYKIIEKKQPVAFWCNPISGHNTLYWYLQNLGQGPELLIRYENEEAVDDSQLPKDRFSAERLKGVDSTLKIQPAELGDSAVYLCASSPGTQETQYFGPGTRLLVL.

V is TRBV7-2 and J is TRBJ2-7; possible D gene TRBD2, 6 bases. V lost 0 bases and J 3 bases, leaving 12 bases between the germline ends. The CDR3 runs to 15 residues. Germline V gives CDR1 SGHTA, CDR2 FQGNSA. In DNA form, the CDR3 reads TGTGCCAGCAGCTTAGCTATCGCGGGGTACTACGAGCAGTACTTC. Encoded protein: CASSLAIAGYYEQYF.

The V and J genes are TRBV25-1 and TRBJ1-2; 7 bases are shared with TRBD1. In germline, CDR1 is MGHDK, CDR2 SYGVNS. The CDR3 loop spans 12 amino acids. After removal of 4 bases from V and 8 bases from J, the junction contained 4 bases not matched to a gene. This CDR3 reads CASSGQGMGYTF. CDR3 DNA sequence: TGTGCCAGCAGTGGACAGGGTATGGGCTACACCTTC.

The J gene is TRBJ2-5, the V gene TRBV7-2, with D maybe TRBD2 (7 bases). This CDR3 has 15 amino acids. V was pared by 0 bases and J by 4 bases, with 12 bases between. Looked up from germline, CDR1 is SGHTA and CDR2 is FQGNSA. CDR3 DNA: TGTGCCAGCAGCTTAGCATGGGGGGGCAGAGAGACCCAGTACTTC. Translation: CASSLAWGGRETQYF.

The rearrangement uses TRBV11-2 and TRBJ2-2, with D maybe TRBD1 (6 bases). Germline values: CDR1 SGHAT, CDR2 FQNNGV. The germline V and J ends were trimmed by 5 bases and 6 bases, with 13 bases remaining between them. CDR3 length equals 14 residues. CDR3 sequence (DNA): TGTGCCAGCAGCCCGAGGACAGTGTCCGGGGAGCTGTTTTTT. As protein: CASSPRTVSGELFF.

The CDR3 sequence is CASSLDHDSGNTIYF. Here the CDR3 DNA reads TGTGCCAGCAGCTTAGATCATGACAGTGGAAACACCATATATTTT. This chain connects TRBV11-2 to TRBJ1-3; possible D gene TRBD1, 5 bases. Trimming left V 0 bases short and J 3 bases short, with 9 bases between. Germline V gene lookup returns CDR1 SGHAT and CDR2 FQNNGV. The CDR3 consists of 15 residues.

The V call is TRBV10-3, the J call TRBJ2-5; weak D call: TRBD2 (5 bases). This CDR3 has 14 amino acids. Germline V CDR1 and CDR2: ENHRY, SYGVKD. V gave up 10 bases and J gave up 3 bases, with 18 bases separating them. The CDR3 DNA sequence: TGTGCCACCCGGCCTCCCGGAGGAAAAGAGACCCAGTACTTC. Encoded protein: CATRPPGGKETQYF.

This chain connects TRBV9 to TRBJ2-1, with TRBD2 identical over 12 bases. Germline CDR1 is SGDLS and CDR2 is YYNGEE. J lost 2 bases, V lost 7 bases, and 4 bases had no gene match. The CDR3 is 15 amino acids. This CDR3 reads CASGRTSGTYNEQFF. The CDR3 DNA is TGTGCCAGCGGTCGGACTAGCGGGACCTACAATGAGCAGTTCTTC.

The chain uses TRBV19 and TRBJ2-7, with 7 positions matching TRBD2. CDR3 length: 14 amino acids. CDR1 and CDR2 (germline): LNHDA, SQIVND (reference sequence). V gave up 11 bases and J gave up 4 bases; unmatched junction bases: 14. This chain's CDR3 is CASFPASGRYEQYF. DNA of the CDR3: TGTGCCTCCTTCCCGGCATCCGGGAGGTACGAGCAGTACTTC.

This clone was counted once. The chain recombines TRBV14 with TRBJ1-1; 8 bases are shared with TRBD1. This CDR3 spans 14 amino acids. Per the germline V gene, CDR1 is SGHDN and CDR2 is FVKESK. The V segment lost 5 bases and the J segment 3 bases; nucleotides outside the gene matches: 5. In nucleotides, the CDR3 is TGTGCCAGCAGCTCGCAGGGGGCGTACACTGAAGCTTTCTTT. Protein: CASSSQGAYTEAFF.

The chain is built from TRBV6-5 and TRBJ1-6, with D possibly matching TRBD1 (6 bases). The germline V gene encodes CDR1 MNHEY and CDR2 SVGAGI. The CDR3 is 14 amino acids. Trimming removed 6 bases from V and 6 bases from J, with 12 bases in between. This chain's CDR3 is CASRTTGSNSPLHF. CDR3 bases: TGTGCCAGCAGGACTACAGGGAGTAATTCACCCCTCCACTTT.

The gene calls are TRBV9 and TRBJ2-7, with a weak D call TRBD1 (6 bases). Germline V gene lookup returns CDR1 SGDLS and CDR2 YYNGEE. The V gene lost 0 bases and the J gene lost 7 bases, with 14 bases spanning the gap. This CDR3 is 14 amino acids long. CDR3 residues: CASSVGNREREQYF. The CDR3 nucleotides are TGTGCCAGCAGCGTAGGTAACAGGGAACGGGAGCAGTACTTC.

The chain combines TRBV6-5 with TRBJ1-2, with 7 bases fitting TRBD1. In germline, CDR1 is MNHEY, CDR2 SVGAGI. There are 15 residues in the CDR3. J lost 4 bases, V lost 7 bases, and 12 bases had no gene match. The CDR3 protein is CASNRGQTMGYGYTF. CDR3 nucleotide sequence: TGTGCCAGCAATAGGGGACAGACTATGGGCTATGGCTACACCTTC.

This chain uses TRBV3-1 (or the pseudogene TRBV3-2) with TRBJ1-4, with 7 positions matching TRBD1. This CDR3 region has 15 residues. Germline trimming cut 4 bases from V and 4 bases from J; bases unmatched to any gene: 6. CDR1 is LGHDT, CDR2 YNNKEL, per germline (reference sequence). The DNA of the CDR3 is TGTGCCAGCAGCCCACCGGGACAGATTAATGAAAAACTGTTTTTT. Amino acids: CASSPPGQINEKLFF.

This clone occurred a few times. The CDR3: CASSFGTPNTGELFF. The CDR3 bases are TGTGCCAGCAGCTTCGGGACACCGAACACCGGGGAGCTGTTTTTT. The rearrangement uses TRBV7-8 and TRBJ2-2, with D possibly being TRBD1 (6 bases). The CDR3 is 15 amino acids. CDR1 and CDR2 (germline): SGHVS, FQNEAQ. V was trimmed by 3 bases and J by 0 bases, leaving 8 bases between them.

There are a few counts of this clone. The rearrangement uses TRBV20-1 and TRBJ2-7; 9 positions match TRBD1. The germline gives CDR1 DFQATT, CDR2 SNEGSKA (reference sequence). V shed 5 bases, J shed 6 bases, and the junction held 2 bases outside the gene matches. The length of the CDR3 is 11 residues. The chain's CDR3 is CSARTGAEQYF. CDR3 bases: TGCAGTGCTCGGACAGGGGCCGAGCAGTACTTC.

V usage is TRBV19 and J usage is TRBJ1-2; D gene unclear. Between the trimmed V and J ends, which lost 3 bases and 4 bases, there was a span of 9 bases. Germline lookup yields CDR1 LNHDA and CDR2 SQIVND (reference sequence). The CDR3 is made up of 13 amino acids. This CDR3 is CASSIEAGYGYTF. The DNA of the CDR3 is TGTGCCAGTAGTATCGAGGCCGGCTATGGCTACACCTTC. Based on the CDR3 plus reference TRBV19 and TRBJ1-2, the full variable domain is DGGITQSPKYLFRKEGQNVTLSCEQNLNHDAMYWYRQDPGQGLRLIYYSQIVNDFQKGDIAEGYSVSREKKESFPLTVTSAQKNPTAFYLCASSIEAGYGYTFGSGTRLTVV.

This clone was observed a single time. The CDR3 sequence is CASSLVFSGREYNEQFF. For the CDR3, the DNA is TGTGCCAGCAGCTTGGTCTTTAGCGGGAGGGAGTACAATGAGCAGTTCTTC. The chain is built from TRBV5-6 and TRBJ2-1; the match to TRBD2 covers 11 bases. The CDR3 consists of 17 residues. J lost 4 bases, V lost 0 bases, and 6 bases had no gene match. Germline CDR1 is SGHDT and CDR2 is YYEEEE.

The CDR3 region has the DNA TGCGCCAGCAGCTTGGCCCGGGACTCAGATACGCAGTATTTT. This sequence encodes CASSLARDSDTQYF. The genes are TRBV5-1 and TRBJ2-3; tentatively, D is TRBD2 (6 bases). The V gene's germline CDR1 is SGHRS and CDR2 YFSETQ. The CDR3 loop spans 14 amino acids. Trimming removed 0 bases from V and 4 bases from J, with 9 bases in between.

The CDR3 DNA is TGTGCCAGCAGCCCGTTTCTAGCGGGAGCGGTCGGGGAGACCCAGTACTTC. It encodes CASSPFLAGAVGETQYF. The chain uses TRBV7-8 and TRBJ2-5; 10 positions match TRBD2. The CDR3 covers 17 residues. Germline CDR1 reads SGHVS; CDR2 reads FQNEAQ. The V gene end was trimmed by 5 bases and the J gene end by 5 bases; junction bases not matched to a gene: 14.

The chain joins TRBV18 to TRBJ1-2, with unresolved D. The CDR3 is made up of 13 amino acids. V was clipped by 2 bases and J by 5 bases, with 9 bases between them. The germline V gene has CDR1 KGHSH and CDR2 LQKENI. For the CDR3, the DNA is TGTGCCAGCTCACCAAACGGGTTTTATGGCTACACCTTC. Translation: CASSPNGFYGYTF.